The 21 T cell receptor beta chains reported below all come from one sample, sequenced in a study of identical twins. A single record per CDR3 protein comes from TCRdb applying MiXCR to the 5' RACE reads. The repertoire holds under 300,000 distinct CDR3 sequences, with around 8% as singletons. The same data also went into a second study, on yellow fever vaccine responses in identical twins.

The sequencing input was CD8+ T cells sorted from blood. Receptors originate from a woman aged 18-35 years in good health.

This clonotype was seen more than once but under ten times. The rearrangement links TRBV3-1 to TRBJ2-1, with TRBD2 identical over 8 bases. CDR3 size: 16 residues. V dropped 1 base and J dropped 3; count of bases not matched to a gene: 5. In germline, CDR1 is LGHDT, CDR2 YNNKEL (reference sequence). The CDR3, as DNA: TGTGCCAGCAGCCAAGTTCGTCGGGGGGGCTACAATGAGCAGTTCTTC. It codes for CASSQVRRGGYNEQFF.

This clonotype appeared a few times. The chain carries TRBV5-1 and TRBJ2-2; no firm D call. Trimming shortened V by 2 bases and J by 10 bases, and 9 bases separated the two germline ends. Germline CDR1 and CDR2: SGHRS and YFSETQ. The CDR3 has 12 residues. This chain's CDR3 is CASSFGLEELFF. CDR3 DNA sequence: TGCGCCAGCAGCTTTGGCCTGGAGGAGCTGTTTTTT.

Ten or more counts support this clonotype. The rearrangement links TRBV12-3 or TRBV12-4 to TRBJ1-6, with 10 bases identical to TRBD1. V lost 6 bases and J lost 11; bases outside the gene matches: 4. The CDR3 has 13 amino acids. The CDR3 reads CASSGTGAPPLHF. CDR3 DNA sequence: TGTGCCAGCAGCGGGACAGGGGCTCCACCCCTCCACTTT.

This clonotype was observed a few times. One end of the junction is discordant with germline, which a read error may explain. This rearrangement joins TRBV29-1 to TRBJ2-1; the D gene is possibly TRBD2 (5 bases). Germline V gene lookup returns CDR1 SQVTM and CDR2 ANQGSEA. The CDR3 is 12 residues long. The CDR3 DNA reads as TGCAGCTTTGACCGGAGGCCCAATGAGCAGTTCTTC. Protein sequence: CSFDRRPNEQFF.

This clonotype has ten or more counts. The rearrangement links TRBV14 to TRBJ2-5; D possibly corresponds to TRBD1 (5 bases). Trimming left V 3 bases short and J 3 bases short, with 14 bases between. The CDR3 loop spans 15 amino acids. Germline V CDR1 and CDR2: SGHDN, FVKESK. This chain's CDR3 is CASSHPSTAKETQYF. CDR3 nucleotides: TGTGCCAGCAGCCACCCGTCGACAGCAAAAGAGACCCAGTACTTC.

This clonotype was seen repeatedly, ten times or more. V usage is TRBV6-2 or TRBV6-3 and J usage is TRBJ2-1; 7 bases line up with TRBD2. Germline CDR1 and CDR2: MNHEY and SVGEGT. This CDR3 contains 14 residues. Losses at the gene ends were 7 bases for V and 0 bases for J; bases not matched to a gene: 3. Here the CDR3 DNA reads TGTGCCAGCACCGGGACTACCTCCTACAATGAGCAGTTCTTC. It is translated as CASTGTTSYNEQFF.

This clonotype appeared many times. DNA of the CDR3: TGCAGCGTTGAAGGTGCCCTAACCGGGGAGCTGTTTTTT. Protein sequence: CSVEGALTGELFF. The rearrangement links TRBV29-1 to TRBJ2-2; D unclear. CDR1 is SQVTM and CDR2 is ANQGSEA in the germline V gene. There are 13 residues in the CDR3. The ends were cut back, 1 base at V and 5 bases at J, with 8 bases in the middle.

This clonotype was counted a few times. The rearrangement joins TRBV12-3 or TRBV12-4 to TRBJ2-2; D not resolved. V lost 7 bases and J 12 bases, leaving 12 bases between the germline ends. The CDR3 covers 11 residues. The CDR3 protein is CASTGGDKLFF. The CDR3 nucleotides read TGTGCCAGCACGGGTGGCGATAAGCTGTTTTTT.

This clonotype occurred many times. The V and J genes are TRBV12-3 or TRBV12-4 and TRBJ1-4; no definite D call. This CDR3 is built from 14 residues. V shed 1 base and J shed 8 bases, with 11 bases lying between them. The CDR3 DNA sequence: TGTGCCAGCAGTTTAGGCGAAAAAGGGGAAAAACTGTTTTTT. Amino acids: CASSLGEKGEKLFF.

This clonotype was detected ten times or more. This chain links TRBV27 with TRBJ2-3; 9 nucleotides match TRBD2. J gave up 5 bases and V 6 bases, and 3 bases lay outside the gene matches. The CDR3 sequence is 13 residues long. CDR1 and CDR2 from the germline V gene are MNHEY and SMNVEV (reference sequence). The CDR3 is CASSTLAGDTQYF. For the CDR3, the DNA is TGTGCCAGCAGCACACTAGCGGGAGATACGCAGTATTTT.

This clonotype was picked up many times. The chain employs TRBV27 and TRBJ2-3, with D perhaps being TRBD1 or TRBD2 (6 bases each). The CDR3 spans 15 residues. Germline lookup yields CDR1 MNHEY and CDR2 SMNVEV (reference sequence). Trimming cost V 2 bases and J 5 bases, with 14 bases left between them. The CDR3, as DNA: TGTGCCAGCAGTTTAGTTCCGGGGGCCCTAGATACGCAGTATTTT. Translation: CASSLVPGALDTQYF.

This clonotype was counted ten times or more. The chain employs TRBV11-1 and TRBJ2-1; D perhaps matches TRBD1 (5 bases). Per germline, CDR1 SGHAT and CDR2 FQDESV (reference sequence). Trimming pared 3 bases from V and 2 bases from J, leaving 11 bases between. The CDR3 runs 15 residues. The CDR3 reads CASSLRQTPYNEQFF. CDR3 nucleotide sequence: TGTGCCAGCAGCTTGAGACAGACGCCCTACAATGAGCAGTTCTTC.

This clonotype was seen ten or more times. The chain has TRBV28 and TRBJ2-3; D gene ambiguous. V was shortened by 2 bases and J by 0 bases, with 9 bases between the two germline ends. Germline V gene lookup returns CDR1 MDHEN and CDR2 SYDVKM. This CDR3 has 15 amino acids. The CDR3 region has the DNA TGTGCCAGCAGTTTACGAGTAGGGAGCACAGATACGCAGTATTTT. Amino acid sequence: CASSLRVGSTDTQYF.

A few counts support this clonotype. V is TRBV6-5 and J is TRBJ1-5; D is unresolved. This CDR3 contains 17 residues. Between the trimmed V and J ends, which lost 1 base and 5 bases, there was a span of 18 bases. CDR1 and CDR2 (germline): MNHEY, SVGAGI. The CDR3 sequence is CASSYYSPGQPYQPQHF. In DNA, the CDR3 is TGTGCCAGCAGTTACTATTCTCCGGGCCAGCCCTATCAGCCCCAGCATTTT.

This clonotype came up a few times. The V and J genes are TRBV28 and TRBJ2-7, with no clear D. This CDR3 has 12 amino acids. CDR1 and CDR2 (germline): MDHEN, SYDVKM. Trimming stripped 2 bases from V and 4 bases from J, with 6 bases between. The DNA of the CDR3 is TGTGCCAGCAGTTTAATGGGATACGAGCAGTACTTC. Residues: CASSLMGYEQYF.

The chain combines TRBV12-3 or TRBV12-4 with TRBJ2-6; D is possibly TRBD2 (5 bases). The V end lost 3 bases, the J end lost 4 bases, and 19 bases lay between the germline ends. The CDR3 contains 18 residues. CDR3 sequence (DNA): TGTGCCAGCAGTTTGGACTCTCGGGTTCTACGAGGGGCCAACGTCCTGACTTTC. Amino acid sequence: CASSLDSRVLRGANVLTF.

This clonotype was seen ten or more times. V gene TRBV6-4 combines with J gene TRBJ2-1; TRBD2 aligns across 7 bases. After removal of 0 bases from V and 9 bases from J, the junction contained 8 bases not matched to a gene. The CDR3 is 15 amino acids. Germline V lookup: CDR1 MRHNA, CDR2 SNTAGT. In DNA form, the CDR3 reads TGTGCCAGCAGTGACTCCGGGGAGGGCGGTTCTGAGCAGTTCTTC. This sequence encodes CASSDSGEGGSEQFF.

This clonotype showed up many times. J is TRBJ2-7 and V is TRBV7-2; D not resolved. Trimming cost V 0 bases and J 3 bases, with 12 bases left between them. The CDR3 runs 15 residues. The V gene's germline CDR1 is SGHTA and CDR2 FQGNSA. In DNA, the CDR3 is TGTGCCAGCAGCTTAGCGGATAGCTACGGCTACGAGCAGTACTTC. Translation gives CASSLADSYGYEQYF.

This clonotype was detected ten times or more. The rearrangement uses TRBV5-1 and TRBJ2-7; a weak D match, TRBD1 (5 bases). This CDR3 has 14 residues. Germline V gene sequence: CDR1 SGHRS, CDR2 YFSETQ. The ends were cut back, 4 bases at V and 3 bases at J, with 14 bases in the middle. This CDR3 is CASSLKDSYYEQYF. The CDR3 nucleotides read TGCGCCAGCAGCCTAAAAGACAGCTACTACGAGCAGTACTTC. Looking up the rest from reference TRBV5-1 and TRBJ2-7 gives the full variable domain: KAGVTQTPRYLIKTRGQQVTLSCSPISGHRSVSWYQQTPGQGLQFLFEYFSETQRNKGNFPGRFSGRQFSNSRSEMNVSTLELGDSALYLCASSLKDSYYEQYFGPGTRLTVT.

This clonotype was recorded at least ten times. V gene TRBV27 combines with J gene TRBJ2-1; D is ambiguous. The germline gives CDR1 MNHEY, CDR2 SMNVEV (reference sequence). The CDR3 covers 15 residues. Trimming pared 6 bases from V and 1 base from J, leaving 13 bases between. For the CDR3, the DNA is TGTGCCAGCAGGCCGCGGCACGCTTCCTACAATGAGCAGTTCTTC. As protein: CASRPRHASYNEQFF.

This clonotype was seen many times. CDR3 DNA: TGCAGTGCGGATAACCACGGGACAGGGGGCTACGAGCAGTACTTC. It yields the protein CSADNHGTGGYEQYF. The rearrangement uses TRBV20-1 and TRBJ2-7; 11 bases are shared with TRBD1. CDR1 and CDR2 from the germline V gene are DFQATT and SNEGSKA (reference sequence). V trimming: 6 bases; J trimming: 3 bases; junction bases outside the gene matches: 10. CDR3 length: 15 residues.